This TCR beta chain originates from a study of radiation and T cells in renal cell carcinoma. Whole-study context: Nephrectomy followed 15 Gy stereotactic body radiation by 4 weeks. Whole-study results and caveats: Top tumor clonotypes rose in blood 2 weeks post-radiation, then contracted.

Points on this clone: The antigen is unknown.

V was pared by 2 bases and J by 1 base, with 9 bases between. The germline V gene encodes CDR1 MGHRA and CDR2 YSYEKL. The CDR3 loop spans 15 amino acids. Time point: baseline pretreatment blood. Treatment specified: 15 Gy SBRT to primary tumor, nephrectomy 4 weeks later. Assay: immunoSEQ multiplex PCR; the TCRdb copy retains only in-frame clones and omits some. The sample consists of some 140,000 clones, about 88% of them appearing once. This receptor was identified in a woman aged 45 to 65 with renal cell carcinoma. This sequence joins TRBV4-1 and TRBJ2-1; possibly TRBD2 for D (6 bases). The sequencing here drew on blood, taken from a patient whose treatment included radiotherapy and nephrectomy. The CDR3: CASSQYGGSYNEQFF. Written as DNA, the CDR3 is TGCGCCAGCAGCCAATACGGGGGATCCTACAATGAGCAGTTCTTC.